The source of this TCR beta chain is a study of spatial heterogeneity in lung cancer (dated by TCRdb to between 2019 and 2020). About the investigation overall: More beta-chain than alpha-chain transcripts were consistently detected, likely reflecting higher beta-chain transcript abundance. In the raw uncorrected reads, each unique combination of TCR and UMI appeared on average more than ten times. The study quantitatively compared TCR alpha and beta repertoires across multiple tumor regions, matched nontumor lung and blood in non-small cell lung cancer. TCR repertoire features were related to nonsynonymous mutation counts determined by whole-exome sequencing of tumor tissue. Both alpha and beta chains were TCR-sequenced in samples taken at surgery, namely 220 tumor regions, around 64 matched nontumor lung samples and just over 55 PBMC samples.

The sample's time point label, in plain terms: sample taken at primary tumor resection. Whole RNA extracted from tumor and nontumor lung tissue, or from cryopreserved PBMC samples, was used for TCR sequencing without cell sorting. The donors were some 76 patients from the lung TRACERx cohort who had early-stage, untreated non-small cell lung cancer. Only patients for whom sufficient RNA was available from at least two tumor regions were selected for TCR sequencing. Paper-wide results and their limitations: Additional single-cell paired TCR alpha and beta sequencing was considered necessary to confirm, at a functional level, the hypothesis that regional TCRs recognize regional mutations. Ubiquitous expanded tumor TCRs were detected in blood more often at tumor resection than at routine follow-up.

Spanning cysteine to phenylalanine, the CDR3 consists of 14 amino acids. The CDR3 DNA has 42 bases and is translated from base 1. After removal of 6 bases from V and 0 bases from J, the junction retains 5 bases not matched to a gene. From a lookup of the germline V gene, CDR1 and CDR2 are MNHEY and SVGEGT. The library was generated by 5' RACE. The instrument given in TCRdb is NextSeq 500. To allow correction of PCR and sequencing errors, the TCR library protocol tagged every TCR cDNA molecule with a unique molecular identifier. Turning to the authors' computational methods: TCR identification, UMI-based error correction and CDR3 extraction were performed with Decombinator tools. Expanded TCRs were defined as those above a frequency of 2 per 1,000, corresponding to the top 1% of the tumor frequency distribution. Each repertoire was subsampled 100 times to 5,000 TCRs, after which Renyi diversity was computed with the R vegan package. CDR3 similarity networks were built from amino acid triplet string-kernel similarity, with CDR3s being connected when pairwise similarity was above 0.82. TCRdb reanalyzed the raw reads on its own, using fastp at Q25 for trimming and MiXCR for clone calling, and kept in-frame beta chains. Rows merge per CDR3 protein into single entries with the most common DNA and genes. Clone size and V and J calls follow TCRdb, not the original study. The sample records about 42,000 distinct CDR3 sequences, approximately 6.9% of which are singletons. The ten largest clones represent 43% of the sample.

This clonotype was observed a handful of times. What this receptor recognizes is not known. No much larger clone exists at a distance of one base, and base qualities are not known. The clonotype originates from a female donor with early-stage non-small cell lung cancer. Here the chain combines TRBV6-2 or TRBV6-3 and TRBJ2-7; TRBD1 aligns with 7 central bases. Here the sequenced sample was PBMCs, taken at surgery. This receptor carries the CDR3 CASRKTGTSYEQYF. The nucleotide sequence is given as TGTGCCAGCAGGAAGACAGGGACCTCCTACGAGCAGTACTTC.